This TCR beta chain is drawn from a study of graft-versus-host responses after intestinal transplantation. On the study more broadly: Multivisceral, liver-intestinal, or isolated intestinal transplants were given to recipients. Induction using anti-thymocyte globulin, followed by tacrolimus and steroids for two to three years, was given to all recipients. Study-level findings and limits: The presence of high graft-versus-host to host-versus-graft clonal ratios in allografts characterized patients with graft-donor T cell macrochimerism. The recipient marrow held GvH clones, and some of them showed up first in ileum or blood.

The table lists this clone with a few counts. Its antigen is unidentified. V lost 1 base to trimming and J lost 5 bases; unmatched junction nucleotides: 10. The CDR3 is 16 residues long. Germline V gives CDR1 MNHEY, CDR2 SVGAGI. Sequenced by immunoSEQ multiplex PCR; TCRdb stores in-frame clones only, minus some. This sample has about 97,000 clones, with about 93% found just once. The clonotype was recovered from a human patient who received an intestinal transplant, so some T cells may come from the graft donor. The V gene is TRBV6-5, the J gene TRBJ2-7; TRBD2 matches at 8 bases. Here the sequenced sample was PBMCs, taken around 68 weeks after intestinal transplant. The CDR3 DNA follows: TGTGCCAGCAGTTACTTTAGCGGGGCGGGCGTGGACGAGCAGTACTTC. Its translation: CASSYFSGAGVDEQYF.